This T cell receptor beta chain was profiled in a study of brain T cells in children with intractable seizures. Overall study findings and caveats: Clones missing pre-surgery may reflect undersampling of that blood sample. Patients' HCMV serostatus was unknown; virus specificity rests on CDR3 similarity alone.

Surgery cases with the highest brain T cell transcript signatures were chosen for sequencing. Patients received at least one anti-epileptic drug before surgery. Profiling relied on immunoSEQ multiplex PCR, and the TCRdb table lists in-frame clones only, not all of them. The sample carries about 76,000 clones, 93% recorded once. Unmatched junction bases numbered 9, after V lost 5 bases and J lost 3 bases. The CDR3 consists of 16 residues. CDR1 is SEHNR and CDR2 is FQNEAQ in the germline V gene (reference sequence). About this clone: Its antigen is currently unknown.

This chain connects TRBV7-9 to TRBJ2-7, with 11 nucleotides matching TRBD2. The sample was peripheral blood, taken at surgery. The receptor was isolated from a boy under two years old with tuberous sclerosis and intractable seizures. The CDR3 is CASSPQRLAGSYEQYF. CDR3 sequence (DNA): TGTGCCAGCAGCCCGCAGAGACTAGCGGGGAGCTACGAGCAGTACTTC.